Listed below are T cell receptor beta chains from one sample, sequenced in a study of shared T cell receptors in the human thymus. Sequenced by immunoSEQ multiplex PCR; TCRdb stores in-frame clones only, minus some. The sample lists roughly 410,000 clones; just under 95% were seen once. The sample taken for sequencing was thymocytes. The receptors were gathered from a human donor. Both conserved end residues are part of each CDR3. Fields, in order: D gene, J gene, V gene, clone size, CDR3 protein, CDR3 DNA. The D gene is left open where the match is weak. Clone sizes are given selectively: once, few, many, or a class where the clone is expanded.

>TRBD2|TRBJ2-5|TRBV28|once
CASSLLNELGLAGASEETQYF
TGTGCCAGCAGTCTCCTTAACGAACTGGGACTAGCGGGAGCGTCGGAGGAGACCCAGTACTTC
>-|TRBJ2-7|TRBV7-3|-
CASSREGLEQYF
TGTGCCAGCAGCCGCGAAGGTCTCGAGCAGTACTTC
>TRBD2|TRBJ2-5|TRBV5-5|-
CASSLFGLGSGSVETQYF
TGTGCCAGCAGCTTGTTCGGACTCGGTAGCGGGAGTGTAGAGACCCAGTACTTC
>-|TRBJ2-4|TRBV20-1|-
CSAHYDIQYF
TGCAGTGCTCATTATGACATTCAGTACTTC
>-|TRBJ1-2|TRBV6-5|-
CASSYSARNYGYTF
TGTGCCAGCAGTTACTCGGCGAGAAACTATGGCTACACCTTC
>-|TRBJ2-7|TRBV28|-
CASSFQGEGTLDSYEQYF
TGTGCCAGCAGTTTTCAGGGTGAGGGGACACTCGACTCCTACGAGCAGTACTTC
>-|TRBJ2-7|TRBV9|once
CASSPHFPLNRDSASYEQYF
TGTGCCAGCAGCCCCCATTTCCCTTTAAACCGTGACAGCGCCTCCTACGAGCAGTACTTC
>-|TRBJ2-6|TRBV5-1|-
CASSLCRGALGYSGANVLTF
TGCGCCAGCAGCTTGTGCCGGGGGGCTTTAGGTTATTCTGGGGCCAACGTCCTGACTTTC
>-|TRBJ2-3|TRBV5-5|-
CASRHEGTQYF
TGTGCCAGCAGACACGAGGGTACGCAGTATTTT
>TRBD1|TRBJ2-3|TRBV30|-
CAWSRSRGMTDTQYF
TGTGCCTGGAGCCGAAGCAGGGGGATGACAGATACGCAGTATTTT
>-|TRBJ2-4|TRBV28|-
CASSLSAYGRKVRGGIIQYF
TGTGCCAGCAGTTTATCCGCGTATGGACGGAAGGTTCGTGGGGGTATCATTCAGTACTTC
>TRBD2|TRBJ2-7|TRBV2|-
CASSPRLAGAYEQYF
TGTGCCAGCAGTCCTCGACTAGCGGGAGCGTACGAGCAGTACTTC
>TRBD2|TRBJ2-7|TRBV28|-
CASSQPGLTSGTSGYEQYF
TGTGCCAGCAGCCAGCCCGGACTCACCTCCGGGACTAGCGGTTACGAGCAGTACTTC
>-|TRBJ2-3|TRBV28|once
CASSPLGGTDTQYF
TGTGCCAGCAGCCCCCTGGGGGGCACAGATACGCAGTATTTT
>TRBD2|TRBJ2-3|TRBV10-3|-
CAISPAKGLAAYDTQYF
TGTGCCATCAGTCCGGCGAAAGGACTAGCGGCATATGATACGCAGTATTTT
>-|TRBJ2-7|TRBV19|-
CASSMQGYEQYF
TGTGCCAGTAGTATGCAAGGTTACGAGCAGTACTTC
>TRBD1|TRBJ2-1|TRBV7-8|-
CASSARDSSYNEQFF
TGTGCCAGCAGCGCCAGGGACAGCTCCTACAATGAGCAGTTCTTC
>-|TRBJ2-1|TRBV27|-
CASSSPRDKIEQFF
TGTGCCAGCAGTTCCCCTAGGGACAAGATCGAGCAGTTCTTC
>-|TRBJ1-2|TRBV28|-
CASSLDSFNYGYTF
TGTGCCAGCAGTTTAGACAGTTTTAACTATGGCTACACCTTC
>-|TRBJ1-4|TRBV19|-
CASSGTLGEKLFF
TGTGCCAGCAGCGGGACCTTGGGGGAAAAACTGTTTTTT
>-|TRBJ2-2|TRBV14|-
CASSPDPRGGGELFF
TGTGCCAGCAGCCCGGACCCCAGGGGAGGCGGGGAGCTGTTTTTT
>-|TRBJ2-3|TRBV27|-
CASSPRLFHTDTQYF
TGTGCCAGCTCCCCCAGGCTGTTTCACACAGATACGCAGTATTTT
>TRBD1|TRBJ1-2|TRBV4-1|-
CASSLDRDIRGGDGYTF
TGCGCCAGCAGCCTAGACAGGGATATTAGAGGAGGGGATGGCTACACCTTC
>-|TRBJ1-2|TRBV29-1|once
CSVESTELHYGYTF
TGCAGCGTTGAATCGACAGAACTTCACTATGGCTACACCTTC
>-|TRBJ1-5|TRBV10-3|-
CAISESTGIGSNQPQHF
TGTGCCATCAGTGAGTCGACAGGCATTGGTAGCAATCAGCCCCAGCATTTT
>-|TRBJ1-1|TRBV30|-
CAWSVGSLRTEAFF
TGTGCCTGGAGTGTGGGGTCTTTGAGGACTGAAGCTTTCTTT
>TRBD2|TRBJ2-7|TRBV4-1|-
CASSQWRSGRACEQYF
TGCGCCAGCAGCCAATGGCGGAGCGGGAGGGCCTGTGAGCAGTACTTC
>-|TRBJ2-1|TRBV5-6|-
CASSLARGLTRQFF
TGTGCCAGCAGCTTGGCCAGGGGCCTGACCCGACAGTTCTTC
>TRBD1|TRBJ1-4|TRBV27|-
CASSLHRGEKLFF
TGTGCCAGCAGCTTACACAGGGGCGAAAAACTGTTTTTT
>TRBD2|TRBJ2-7|TRBV7-2|-
CASSFGLGRGEREFVEQYF
TGTGCCAGCAGCTTTGGCTTAGGCAGGGGCGAGCGGGAGTTCGTCGAGCAGTACTTC
>TRBD2|TRBJ2-3|TRBV27|-
CASRGPKLAGRTDTQYF
TGTGCCAGCAGGGGACCCAAACTAGCGGGTCGGACAGATACGCAGTATTTT
>-|TRBJ2-7|TRBV27|-
CASSSFEGGGTLGEQYF
TGTGCCAGCAGCTCGTTCGAGGGGGGGGGTACCCTAGGCGAGCAGTACTTC
>-|TRBJ2-7|TRBV6-1|-
CASSHVRGKTYEQYF
TGTGCCAGCAGCCATGTTAGGGGGAAGACCTACGAGCAGTACTTC
>-|TRBJ2-6|TRBV9|-
CASSVEAGGANVLTF
TGTGCCAGCAGCGTAGAAGCTGGTGGGGCCAACGTCCTGACTTTC
>TRBD1|TRBJ2-7|TRBV28|-
CASSTWDRYEQYF
TGTGCCAGCAGTACATGGGACAGATACGAGCAGTACTTC
>TRBD1|TRBJ2-2|TRBV5-4|-
CASSYRDRGPSGELFF
TGTGCCAGCAGCTACCGGGACAGGGGGCCCTCCGGGGAGCTGTTTTTT
>TRBD1|TRBJ2-7|TRBV27|once
CASSIGHKNHTQGWVDEQYF
TGTGCCAGCAGTATAGGCCACAAGAACCACACACAGGGGTGGGTGGACGAGCAGTACTTC
>-|TRBJ1-5|TRBV7-2|-
CASSSRGDQPQHF
TGTGCCAGCAGCTCTCGAGGGGATCAGCCCCAGCATTTT
>-|TRBJ2-2|TRBV4-2|-
CASSQGQRSNTGELFF
TGTGCCAGCAGCCAAGGGCAGCGGTCGAACACCGGGGAGCTGTTTTTT
>-|TRBJ1-2|TRBV9|-
CASSPRPGGGYTF
TGTGCCAGCAGCCCCCGGCCGGGTGGGGGCTACACCTTC
>-|TRBJ1-2|TRBV6-5|-
CASSYSMSRNYGYTF
TGTGCCAGCAGTTACTCGATGTCCAGAAACTATGGCTACACCTTC
>TRBD1|TRBJ1-2|TRBV27|-
CASSFRQGHGGYTF
TGTGCCAGCAGTTTCAGACAGGGTCATGGTGGCTACACCTTC
>TRBD1|TRBJ1-5|TRBV15|-
CATSRDRQGDQPQHF
TGTGCCACCAGCAGAGATAGACAGGGGGATCAGCCCCAGCATTTT
>TRBD1|TRBJ2-2|TRBV12-5|-
CASGLTPGTGSTGELFF
TGTGCTAGTGGCCTCACCCCCGGGACAGGGAGCACCGGGGAGCTGTTTTTT
>-|TRBJ1-5|TRBV10-3|-
CAISEPGAGQPQHF
TGTGCCATCAGTGAACCGGGGGCGGGTCAGCCCCAGCATTTT
>TRBD2|TRBJ2-1|TRBV5-6|-
CASRAGGPDNEQFF
TGTGCCAGCAGAGCGGGAGGGCCAGACAATGAGCAGTTCTTC
>TRBD2|TRBJ2-7|TRBV9|-
CASSVDLGTSGCSTYEQYF
TGTGCCAGCAGCGTAGATCTTGGGACTAGCGGGTGTTCAACCTACGAGCAGTACTTC
>TRBD2|TRBJ2-1|TRBV6-1|once
CASSDPIAGAGYNEQFF
TGTGCCAGCAGTGACCCCATAGCGGGAGCCGGTTACAATGAGCAGTTCTTC
>TRBD2|TRBJ2-1|TRBV7-4|few
CASSCGGPPGSGTSGNNEQFF
TGTGCCAGCAGCTGCGGGGGGCCGCCAGGCTCCGGGACTAGCGGGAACAATGAGCAGTTCTTC
>-|TRBJ1-5|TRBV19|-
CASSIEQGNQPQHF
TGTGCCAGTAGTATTGAGCAGGGCAATCAGCCCCAGCATTTT
>-|TRBJ2-3|TRBV28|-
CASSLRDYTDTQYF
TGTGCCAGCAGTTTACGCGACTACACAGATACGCAGTATTTT
>TRBD2|TRBJ2-1|TRBV27|-
CASRDGLWSGNNNEQFF
TGTGCCAGCAGGGACGGATTGTGGAGCGGGAACAACAATGAGCAGTTCTTC
>TRBD2|TRBJ2-2|TRBV7-6|-
CASSLGLSPAGEGGELFF
TGTGCCAGCAGCTTAGGTCTCTCGCCAGCGGGAGAGGGCGGGGAGCTGTTTTTT
>-|TRBJ2-3|TRBV27|-
CASSRPGKLTDTQYF
TGTGCCAGCAGCCGCCCCGGAAAATTAACAGATACGCAGTATTTT